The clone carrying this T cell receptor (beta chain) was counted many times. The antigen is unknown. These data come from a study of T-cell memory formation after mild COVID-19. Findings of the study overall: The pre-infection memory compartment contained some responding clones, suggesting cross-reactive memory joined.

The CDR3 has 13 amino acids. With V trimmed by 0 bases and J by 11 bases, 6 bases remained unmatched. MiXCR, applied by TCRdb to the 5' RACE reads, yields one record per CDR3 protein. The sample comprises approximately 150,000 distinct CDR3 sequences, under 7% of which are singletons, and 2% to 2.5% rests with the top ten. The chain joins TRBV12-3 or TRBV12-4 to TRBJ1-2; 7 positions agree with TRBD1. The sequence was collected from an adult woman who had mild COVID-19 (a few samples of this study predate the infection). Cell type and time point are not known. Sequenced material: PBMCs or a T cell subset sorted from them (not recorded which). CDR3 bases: TGTGCCAGCAGTTTAGCCGGGACAGCGAGATACACCTTC. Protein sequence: CASSLAGTARYTF.